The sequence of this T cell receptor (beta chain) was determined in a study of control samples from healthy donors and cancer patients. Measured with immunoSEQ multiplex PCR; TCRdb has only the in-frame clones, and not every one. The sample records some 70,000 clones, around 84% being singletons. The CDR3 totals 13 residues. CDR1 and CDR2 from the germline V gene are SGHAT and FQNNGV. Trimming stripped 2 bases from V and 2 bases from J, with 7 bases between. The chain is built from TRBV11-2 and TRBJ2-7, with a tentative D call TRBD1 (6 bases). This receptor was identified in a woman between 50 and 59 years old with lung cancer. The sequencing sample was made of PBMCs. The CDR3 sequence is CASSLTGTYEQYF. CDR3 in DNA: TGTGCCAGCAGCTTAACAGGGACCTACGAGCAGTACTTC.